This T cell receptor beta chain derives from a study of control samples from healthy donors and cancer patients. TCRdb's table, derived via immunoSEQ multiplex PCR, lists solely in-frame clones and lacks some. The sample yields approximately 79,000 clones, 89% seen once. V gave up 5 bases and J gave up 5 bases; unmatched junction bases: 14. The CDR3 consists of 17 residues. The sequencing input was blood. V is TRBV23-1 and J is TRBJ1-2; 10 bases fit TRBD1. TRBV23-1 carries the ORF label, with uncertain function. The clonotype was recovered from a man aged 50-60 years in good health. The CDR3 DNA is TGCGCCAGCAGTAGAGGGACAGGGGAAAAGGGCCTATATGGCTACACCTTC. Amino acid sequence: CASSRGTGEKGLYGYTF.